This T cell receptor (beta chain) was observed in a study of cytomegalovirus exposure and HLA in healthy donors. The CDR3 consists of 15 residues. Germline CDR1 MDHEN, CDR2 SYDVKM. After removal of 6 bases from V and 4 bases from J, the junction contained 11 bases not matched to a gene. Here immunoSEQ multiplex PCR was the method, and the copy in TCRdb shows in-frame clones only, minus some. Of roughly 60,000 clones listed, 90% to 95% are singletons. The rearrangement uses TRBV28 and TRBJ2-5, with 7 nucleotides matching TRBD2. This receptor was obtained from a young man in good health and CMV-seronegative. The sample was PBMCs. The CDR3 here is CASSSGLLVPETQYF. The CDR3 bases are TGTGCCAGCAGCTCGGGACTACTAGTCCCAGAGACCCAGTACTTC.